This TCR beta chain is drawn from a study of T cell responses to AZD1222 COVID-19 vaccine. Broader study findings: Repertoire samples came only from after the peak T cell response.

The germline CDR1 and CDR2 sequences are SGHRS and YFSETQ. The CDR3 sequence is 16 residues long. The V end lost 4 bases, the J end lost 0 bases, and 16 bases lay between the germline ends. As to this clone: Antigen specificity is unknown.

Assay: immunoSEQ multiplex PCR; the TCRdb copy retains only in-frame clones and omits some. The sample includes more than 95,000 clones, approximately 88% of them seen just once. V gene TRBV5-1 combines with J gene TRBJ1-2; D call uncertain. Sequences were derived from peripheral blood, sampled on day 0 of AZD1222 vaccination. This TCR came from an adult in good health. The CDR3 DNA is TGCGCCAGCAGCCCCTCCGCTTCAACAGCTAACTATGGCTACACCTTC. Its translation: CASSPSASTANYGYTF. The full variable domain, in which reference TRBV5-1 and TRBJ1-2 provide the parts outside the CDR3, is KAGVTQTPRYLIKTRGQQVTLSCSPISGHRSVSWYQQTPGQGLQFLFEYFSETQRNKGNFPGRFSGRQFSNSRSEMNVSTLELGDSALYLCASSPSASTANYGYTFGSGTRLTVV.